This record looks at one T cell receptor beta chain sequence and its context. It lacks a known antigen. The input lacks base qualities; no much larger clone sits a single base away. This sample is part of a study of human T cells and chemical hapten exposure (dated by TCRdb to the early 2020s). Looking at the study overall: For sensitization, 2% DPC in acetone was applied to a roughly 2 cm by roughly 2 cm area of upper inner arm skin. The study tracked peripheral blood TCR repertoire changes in vivo during primary and secondary sensitization to the hapten diphenylcyclopropenone (DPC) in alopecia patients. Throughout the study period of around 24 weeks, patients also received therapeutic DPC doses to the scalp every week. The mostly female patient cohort included alopecia areata with under or over 50% scalp involvement, alopecia totalis and alopecia universalis. Blood for TCR sequencing was provided by twenty-nine alopecia patients at one to four time points (pre-sensitization, 2, 6 and 24 weeks). Blood was sampled from patients pre-sensitization (week 0) and at 2, 6 and about 24 weeks after DPC sensitization. Libraries were pooled for sequencing, and per-sample TCR yields varied mainly because of small differences in library volumes within the pool. Patch testing was done on the upper back using Finn chambers containing 0.01% DPC, and results were scored after 6 days according to International Contact Dermatitis Research Group standards.

General findings and caveats noted by the study authors: Compared with pre-sensitization or healthy control sets, expanded TCRs formed significantly more large CDR3 similarity clusters, which is consistent with antigen-driven responses. After repeated subsampling, the strength of the expansion versus patch-test correlation and the threshold at which it became significant changed. All patients had alopecia, a presumed autoimmune disease, so their immune response might differ from that of healthy individuals. No change with DPC sensitization was found in the number of TCRs above 1 in 1000 frequency, and no evidence of global repertoire structure alterations was found. The number of PT1 expanded TCRs positively correlated with patch test score, significant at thresholds 8, 16 and 32 but not 4.

Library preparation was by RACE. Sequencing took place on a NextSeq 500. Library preparation attached unique molecular identifiers to individual cDNA molecules for quantitative, reproducible TCR counting. For every blood RNA sample, sequencing covered both the TCR alpha and TCR beta chains. The source study handled its data this way. The median number of TCRs per sample was approximately 98,000, ranging from roughly 23,224 to 690,600. V, J and CDR3 annotation of the TCR reads was carried out using the Decombinator software suite. For PS versus PT1 abundance plots, all samples were subsampled to the same number of TCRs (28,000). Expanded TCRs were defined as absent before sensitization and observed at least eight times at the 2-week time point. TCRdb ran its own pipeline on the public reads, namely fastp trimming at Q25 and MiXCR clone calling, and kept in-frame beta chains. Each CDR3 protein appears once, grouped with its most common genes and DNA. What appears here as the V and J calls and clone size reflects TCRdb's work, not the paper's. The sample table holds approximately 77,000 distinct CDR3 sequences, of which 7% to 8% were seen once. The top ten clones comprise roughly 1.6% of the sample.

The time point label corresponds to: patch test 1, 2 weeks after DPC sensitization. Per the publication, the treatment or condition label means: therapeutic diphenylcyclopropenone sensitization with weekly scalp DPC. Blood at each patch-test visit was drawn before the patch test was applied. To be eligible, patients had to be aged 18 to 70, diagnosed with alopecia and judged suitable for DPC therapy, while pregnant patients were excluded. Total RNA was isolated from unfractionated whole blood collected in Tempus Blood RNA tubes. The starting material was whole blood, obtained in connection with sensitization to the hapten diphenylcyclopropenone (DPC). The receptor comes from a woman in her twenties or thirties with alopecia areata. Some clones in this sample may be carry-over from other donors' samples.

The CDR3 loop reads CASSPVAGPSTYEQYF. At the DNA level, the sequence is TGTGCCAGCAGCCCTGTTGCAGGGCCATCTACCTACGAGCAGTACTTC. The receptor chain draws on TRBV7-9 and TRBJ2-7; perhaps TRBD1 is the D gene, with 5 bases matching. V is clipped by 5 bases and J by 2 bases, and the sequence between their germline boundaries is 19 bases long. Looking up the germline V gene (reference sequence) yields CDR1 SEHNR and CDR2 FQNEAQ. The CDR3 runs 16 residues from the cysteine to the phenylalanine. This entry keeps only the CDR3 DNA: 48 bases, framed from base 1.